A single sample gave rise to the 5 T cell receptor beta chains below, sequenced in a study of CD8 T cells in Susac syndrome. Reverse transcription of roughly 0.5 to 1 ug RNA was performed with random hexamers. TCRdb reprocessed the immunoSEQ multiplex PCR reads with MiXCR, giving one entry per CDR3 protein. Among about 300,000 distinct CDR3 sequences listed, 92% were seen once. Sample: CD4+ T cells from PBMCs. All receptors derive from a human donor with multiple sclerosis.

The chain combines TRBV29-1 with TRBJ1-2; D possibly corresponds to TRBD1 (6 bases). CDR1 and CDR2 from the germline V gene are SQVTM and ANQGSEA. Trimming shortened V by 4 bases and J by 6 bases, and 12 bases separated the two germline ends. The CDR3 has 12 residues. The CDR3 sequence is CSVATPGDGYTF. The CDR3 nucleotides read TGCAGCGTTGCGACTCCAGGGGATGGCTACACCTTC.

The chain combines TRBV19 with TRBJ1-1; TRBD1 aligns across 7 bases. Germline CDR1 is LNHDA and CDR2 is SQIVND (reference sequence). This CDR3 has 15 amino acids. Germline trimming cut 4 bases from V and 1 base from J; bases unmatched to any gene: 6. CDR3 protein: CASSKGQPRNTEAFF. CDR3 in DNA: TGTGCCAGTAGTAAGGGACAGCCGAGGAACACTGAAGCTTTCTTT.

This clonotype was recorded once. The rearrangement joins TRBV6-5 to TRBJ2-3; D perhaps matches TRBD1 (5 bases). The CDR3 totals 15 residues. Germline lookup yields CDR1 MNHEY and CDR2 SVGAGI. Trimming stripped 0 bases from V and 0 bases from J, with 7 bases between. CDR3 DNA: TGTGCCAGCAGTTACTCAGGGGCGAGCACAGATACGCAGTATTTT. It encodes CASSYSGASTDTQYF.

This rearrangement joins TRBV3-1 to TRBJ2-3; maybe TRBD2 (6 bases). The germline V gene has CDR1 LGHDT and CDR2 YNNKEL (reference sequence). This CDR3 comprises 16 residues. V was shortened by 0 bases and J by 0 bases, with 10 bases between the two germline ends. The CDR3 DNA reads TGTGCCAGCAGCCAAGATTCCGGGACTAGCACAGATACGCAGTATTTT. Its protein product is CASSQDSGTSTDTQYF.

The chain joins TRBV7-9 to TRBJ1-1; possible D gene TRBD1, 5 bases. The V gene's germline CDR1 is SEHNR and CDR2 FQNEAQ (reference sequence). Trimming removed 5 bases at V and 6 bases at J, with 13 bases between. The CDR3 totals 13 residues. DNA for the CDR3: TGTGCCAGCAGCAGCATGTTGGGGGCTGAAGCTTTCTTT. Its protein is CASSSMLGAEAFF.